Shown below are 7 T cell receptor beta chains from a single sample sequenced in a study of response to subunit inactivated influenza vaccine (dated 2018 in TCRdb). Libraries were built with RT-PCR. The sequencer was an Illumina HiSeq 2500. TCRdb trimmed the raw reads at Q25, called clones with MiXCR and kept productive beta chains. Rows are unified per CDR3 protein, each entry keeping the most common DNA and genes. The sample data list about 180,000 distinct CDR3 sequences, and approximately 9.2% of these were observed just once. The ten largest clones represent approximately 11% of the sample. The material was non-naive T cells sorted from PBMCs, obtained on the day of vaccination. The cell subset or site label for this specimen denotes: memory T cell fraction. The receptors were gathered from a man aged 50 to 60 who received an inactivated influenza vaccine. Donor details come from another sample of the same person, matched by shared clones.

In its sample, this clonotype was seen a few times. This chain connects TRBV7-3 to TRBJ2-1, with TRBD2 matching over 12 bases. CDR1 SGHTA and CDR2 FQGTGA come from the germline V gene. The CDR3 has 15 amino acids. V shed 5 bases and J 7 bases; nucleotides not matched to a gene: 6. The CDR3 here is CASSVASGRGNEQFF. DNA of the CDR3: TGTGCCAGCAGCGTTGCTAGCGGGAGGGGAAATGAGCAGTTCTTC.

The chain links TRBV7-9 to TRBJ2-3, with D possibly matching TRBD2 (5 bases). Germline assignment: CDR1 SEHNR and CDR2 FQNEAQ (reference sequence). This CDR3 has 14 amino acids. V gave up 10 bases and J gave up 4 bases, with 18 bases separating them. Here the CDR3 DNA reads TGTGCCACGTCGGTCGGGATGGAAGCAGATACGCAGTATTTT. This codes for CATSVGMEADTQYF. Full variable domain (rest looked up from reference TRBV7-9 and TRBJ2-3): DTGVSQNPRHKITKRGQNVTFRCDPISEHNRLYWYRQTLGQGPEFLTYFQNEAQLEKSRLLSDRFSAERPKGSFSTLEIQRTEQGDSAMYLCATSVGMEADTQYFGPGTRLTVL.

The rearrangement links TRBV18 to TRBJ1-4; 10 nucleotides match TRBD1. The CDR3 is 17 residues long. Germline assignment: CDR1 KGHSH and CDR2 LQKENI. Trimming removed 4 bases from V and 6 bases from J; junction bases left unmatched: 11. CDR3 nucleotides: TGTGCCAGCTCACTAAACTCCGGGACAGGGGTGGATGAAAAACTGTTTTTT. The encoded protein is CASSLNSGTGVDEKLFF.

This clonotype was seen many times. V is TRBV7-9 and J is TRBJ2-7; D tentatively fits TRBD1 or TRBD2 (5 bases each). The V end was cut by 1 base, the J end by 2 bases, with 12 bases between. This CDR3 region has 15 residues. The V gene's germline CDR1 is SEHNR and CDR2 FQNEAQ (reference sequence). The CDR3 loop reads CASSLDGGNAYEQYF. DNA for the CDR3: TGTGCCAGCAGCTTAGATGGGGGAAACGCCTACGAGCAGTACTTC.

The rearrangement uses TRBV12-3 or TRBV12-4 and TRBJ2-1, with D perhaps being TRBD1 or TRBD2 (6 bases each). This CDR3 contains 16 residues. Trimming took 4 bases from V and 2 from J, leaving 15 bases between them. Written as DNA, the CDR3 is TGTGCCAGCAGTTCGGCCACGGGGGCCGCCTACAATGAGCAGTTCTTC. Amino acid sequence: CASSSATGAAYNEQFF.

This clonotype was counted at least ten times. The V and J genes are TRBV12-3 or TRBV12-4 and TRBJ1-4, with TRBD1 identical over 11 bases. The CDR3 runs to 15 residues. J lost 5 bases, V lost 7 bases, and 6 bases had no gene match. Written as DNA, the CDR3 is TGTGCCAGCACCCGGACAGGGGGCGGGAATGAAAAACTGTTTTTT. Translating gives CASTRTGGGNEKLFF.

The sample holds a few counts of this clonotype. The genes are TRBV7-2 and TRBJ2-1; 8 bases align to TRBD2. Germline-derived CDR1 and CDR2 are SGHTA and FQGNSA. This CDR3 region has 15 residues. Germline trimming cut 5 bases from V and 10 bases from J; bases unmatched to any gene: 13. The chain's CDR3 is CASSPGGSGIGEQFF. The CDR3 DNA reads as TGTGCCAGCAGCCCCGGCGGTAGCGGGATTGGAGAGCAGTTCTTC.